Shown below are 19 T cell receptor beta chains from a single sample sequenced in a study of blood T cell repertoires in COVID-19. TCRdb keeps only in-frame clones here, not all; method: immunoSEQ multiplex PCR. This table has a few hundred thousand clones, over 80% appearing once. Sequenced: peripheral blood. The origin of the receptors is a woman in her seventies with COVID-19, enrolled during active disease.

This chain links TRBV6-5 with TRBJ1-6; D remains unclear. This CDR3 has 14 amino acids. Germline CDR1 reads MNHEY; CDR2 reads SVGAGI. Trimming shortened V by 6 bases and J by 9 bases, and 15 bases separated the two germline ends. CDR3: CASRRTGEFSPLHF. The CDR3 DNA is TGTGCCAGCAGAAGGACCGGGGAGTTTTCACCCCTCCACTTT.

V and J are TRBV15 and TRBJ2-5; D unresolved. The germline V gene encodes CDR1 LNHNV and CDR2 YYDKDF (reference sequence). The CDR3 sequence is 13 residues long. Trimming removed 0 bases at V and 2 bases at J, with 4 bases between. The CDR3 region has the DNA TGTGCCACCAGCAGAGATCAGCAAGAGACCCAGTACTTC. It translates to CATSRDQQETQYF.

The chain uses TRBV4-1 and TRBJ1-1, with D hard to call. The CDR3 is 13 amino acids. The V end lost 4 bases, the J end lost 5 bases, and 11 bases lay between the germline ends. Germline CDR1 MGHRA, CDR2 YSYEKL. The CDR3 protein is CASSRLVVTEAFF. The CDR3 DNA is TGCGCCAGCAGCCGACTCGTCGTAACTGAAGCTTTCTTT.

The chain combines TRBV11-3 with TRBJ2-3; 11 nucleotides agree with TRBD2. Trimming at V came to 5 bases and at J to 4 bases, leaving 11 bases not matched to a gene. CDR3 length equals 17 residues. Germline assignment: CDR1 SGHNT and CDR2 YENEEA. Here the CDR3 reads CASSKRGLAAGPDTQYF. In DNA, the CDR3 is TGTGCCAGCAGCAAGAGGGGACTAGCGGCGGGACCAGATACGCAGTATTTT.

The rearrangement joins TRBV9 to TRBJ1-1; 9 bases match TRBD1. This CDR3 region has 17 residues. The germline V gene has CDR1 SGDLS and CDR2 YYNGEE. V gave up 2 bases and J gave up 3 bases; unmatched junction bases: 11. In nucleotides, the CDR3 is TGTGCCAGCAGCGTCAACTCCAGGACAGGGGAGGACACTGAAGCTTTCTTT. Translation: CASSVNSRTGEDTEAFF.

Remarks on this clone: This same CDR3 is encoded by further DNA sequences in the sample. This chain uses TRBV2 with TRBJ2-7, with D perhaps TRBD1 (6 bases). V shed 6 bases and J shed 0 bases, with 6 bases lying between them. The CDR3 loop spans 12 amino acids. Per the germline V gene, CDR1 is SNHLY and CDR2 is FYNNEI. The CDR3 reads CASRGGSYEQYF. DNA for the CDR3: TGTGCCAGCAGAGGGGGCTCCTACGAGCAGTACTTC.

V and J are TRBV28 and TRBJ1-1; 7 positions match TRBD1. V lost 6 bases and J lost 0; bases outside the gene matches: 4. From germline, CDR1 is MDHEN and CDR2 SYDVKM. This CDR3 has 14 residues. CDR3 sequence reads: CASRQGTVNTEAFF. The CDR3 DNA sequence: TGTGCCAGCAGACAAGGGACAGTGAACACTGAAGCTTTCTTT.

This rearrangement joins TRBV30 to TRBJ1-1; D may be TRBD1 (5 bases). The CDR3 is 13 amino acids. The V gene lost 4 bases and the J gene lost 3 bases, with 12 bases spanning the gap. Germline CDR1 GTSNPN, CDR2 SVGIG (reference sequence). CDR3: CAWTRGGYTEAFF. The CDR3, as DNA: TGTGCCTGGACCCGGGGGGGGTACACTGAAGCTTTCTTT.

V gene TRBV28 combines with J gene TRBJ1-5, with TRBD1 identical over 9 bases. Per the germline V gene, CDR1 is MDHEN and CDR2 is SYDVKM. V shed 6 bases, J shed 2 bases, and the junction held 14 bases outside the gene matches. This CDR3 spans 18 amino acids. Here the CDR3 reads CASRFRDRVLEGNQPQHF. CDR3 coding DNA: TGTGCCAGCAGATTCCGGGACAGGGTCCTCGAGGGCAATCAGCCCCAGCATTTT.

The chain carries TRBV30 and TRBJ1-6; 7 bases agree with TRBD1. There are 14 residues in the CDR3. Germline V gene lookup returns CDR1 GTSNPN and CDR2 SVGIG (reference sequence). With V trimmed by 0 bases and J by 6 bases, 2 bases remained unmatched. DNA for the CDR3: TGTGCCTGGAGTGTAGGGACAGCTAATTCACCCCTCCACTTT. It translates to CAWSVGTANSPLHF. The full variable domain, rest sourced from reference TRBV30 and TRBJ1-6, is SQTIHQWPATLVQPVGSPLSLECTVEGTSNPNLYWYRQAAGRGLQLLFYSVGIGQISSEVPQNLSASRPQDRQFILSSKKLLLSDSGFYLCAWSVGTANSPLHFGNGTRLTVT.

The chain couples TRBV5-4 to TRBJ2-7; D might be TRBD2 (6 bases). Looked up from germline, CDR1 is SGHNT and CDR2 is YYREEE (reference sequence). This CDR3 has 15 residues. V was shortened by 3 bases and J by 2 bases, with 15 bases between the two germline ends. The CDR3 nucleotides are TGTGCCAGCAGCTGGGGCCGGGGGTTACCCTACGAGCAGTACTTC. It codes for CASSWGRGLPYEQYF.

The V gene is TRBV7-2, the J gene TRBJ2-7; 10 bases agree with TRBD2. Germline assignment: CDR1 SGHTA and CDR2 FQGNSA. V gave up 9 bases and J gave up 7 bases; unmatched junction bases: 15. The CDR3 covers 15 residues. CDR3 sequence reads: CASAREAGGPGEQYF. DNA for the CDR3: TGTGCCAGTGCGCGGGAAGCGGGAGGGCCGGGGGAGCAGTACTTC.

This chain uses TRBV19 with TRBJ1-5; D gene ambiguous. Germline-derived CDR1 and CDR2 are LNHDA and SQIVND (reference sequence). The germline V and J ends were trimmed by 1 base and 1 base, with 14 bases remaining between them. CDR3 length: 17 residues. CDR3: CASSIGSDTISNQPQHF. The CDR3 DNA follows: TGTGCCAGTAGTATAGGTTCAGATACAATAAGCAATCAGCCCCAGCATTTT.

The chain carries TRBV7-2 and TRBJ2-1, with 12 bases matching TRBD2. The junction had 4 bases not matched to a gene; V was cut back by 3 bases and J by 7 bases. Germline V CDR1 and CDR2: SGHTA, FQGNSA. This CDR3 is 15 amino acids long. Written as DNA, the CDR3 is TGTGCCAGCAGCTTCCTAGCGGGAGGGCTAAATGAGCAGTTCTTC. It yields the protein CASSFLAGGLNEQFF.

CDR3 in DNA: TGTGCCAGCAGAATAGGACAGGGGTTTCAGCCCCAGCATTTT. Encoded protein: CASRIGQGFQPQHF. The chain carries TRBV6-5 and TRBJ1-5; TRBD1 agrees at 9 bases. Per germline, CDR1 MNHEY and CDR2 SVGAGI. The junction had 6 bases not matched to a gene; V was cut back by 6 bases and J by 6 bases. The CDR3 spans 14 residues.

V usage is TRBV18 and J usage is TRBJ2-5; D is possibly TRBD2 (6 bases). Trimming took off 6 bases at V and 3 bases at J, with 8 bases between the two ends. Germline CDR1 is KGHSH and CDR2 is LQKENI. CDR3 length: 12 amino acids. The CDR3 loop reads CASSGGEETQYF. DNA for the CDR3: TGTGCCAGCTCGGGCGGGGAAGAGACCCAGTACTTC.

The chain recombines TRBV30 with TRBJ1-1; D not resolved. The germline gives CDR1 GTSNPN, CDR2 SVGIG (reference sequence). CDR3 size: 12 residues. Between the trimmed V and J ends, which lost 3 bases and 5 bases, there was a span of 10 bases. The CDR3 nucleotides are TGTGCCTGGAGGGCGGGGAATACTGAAGCTTTCTTT. Encoded protein: CAWRAGNTEAFF.

This sequence joins TRBV5-1 and TRBJ1-4; D unclear. The CDR3 runs to 14 residues. Germline lookup yields CDR1 SGHRS and CDR2 YFSETQ. V lost 9 bases, J lost 0 bases, and 12 bases lay in between. The CDR3 region has the DNA TGCGCCACCCCGCAGATAACAACTAATGAAAAACTGTTTTTT. Its translation: CATPQITTNEKLFF.

This clone occurred once. This chain links TRBV21-1 with TRBJ1-2. TRBV21-1 is noted as a pseudogene. The CDR3 extends over 13 amino acids. The DNA of the CDR3 is TGTGCCAGCGGTGCAGGAGGCAACTATGGCTACACCTTC. This gives the protein CASGAGGNYGYTF.